These 7 T cell receptor beta chains came from one sample sequenced in a study of T-cell reconstitution after alpha-beta-depleted transplantation in children. Preparation of the TCRbeta library involved a method that used unique molecular identifiers. TCRdb re-analysed the PCR reads in MiXCR, keeping a single row per CDR3 protein. The sample holds roughly 300,000 distinct CDR3 sequences; about a tenth are singletons and the top ten take roughly 9.1%. Sequenced material: PBMCs from the stem cell graft donor, taken from the stem cell graft. The receptors originated from a human donor who donated a stem cell graft to a child with SCID.

The genes are TRBV6-1 and TRBJ2-2, with TRBD1 matching 7 bases. CDR1 is MNHNS, CDR2 SASEGT, per germline. The CDR3 covers 18 residues. Trimming at V came to 6 bases and at J to 5 bases, leaving 18 bases not matched to a gene. Here the CDR3 reads CASSTTRQGSVRTGELFF. For the CDR3, the DNA is TGTGCCAGCAGCACAACTCGACAGGGATCGGTGAGGACCGGGGAGCTGTTTTTT.

This clonotype was seen only a few times. This rearrangement joins TRBV19 to TRBJ1-1, with D hard to call. From germline, CDR1 is LNHDA and CDR2 SQIVND (reference sequence). V lost 6 bases, J lost 7 bases, and 9 bases lay in between. There are 11 residues in the CDR3. This chain's CDR3 is CASRGFDEAFF. The DNA of the CDR3 is TGTGCCAGTAGGGGGTTTGATGAAGCTTTCTTT.

The V gene is TRBV5-1, the J gene TRBJ1-1, with 7 nucleotides matching TRBD1. CDR3 length: 12 residues. In germline, CDR1 is SGHRS, CDR2 YFSETQ. V lost 3 bases to trimming and J lost 6 bases; unmatched junction nucleotides: 2. CDR3 nucleotide sequence: TGCGCCAGCAGCTCTGGACAGGCTGAAGCTTTCTTT. It is translated as CASSSGQAEAFF.

The J gene is TRBJ2-2, the V gene TRBV11-2, with D perhaps assigned TRBD1 or TRBD2 (5 bases each). CDR1 is SGHAT and CDR2 is FQNNGV in the germline V gene. Between the trimmed V and J ends, which lost 5 bases and 7 bases, there was a span of 20 bases. The CDR3 sequence is 16 residues long. The CDR3 DNA sequence: TGTGCCAGCAGCGCTATCCGGGGACCGAGCGGCGGGGAGCTGTTTTTT. This sequence encodes CASSAIRGPSGGELFF.

This clonotype was seen more than once but under ten times. CDR3 region: CASTRVAVGAYEQYF. CDR3 in DNA: TGTGCCAGCACCCGGGTCGCAGTAGGGGCCTACGAGCAGTACTTC. The chain uses TRBV6-1 and TRBJ2-7; D is perhaps TRBD1 (5 bases). V was cut by 7 bases and J by 2 bases, with 18 bases left in between. This CDR3 is 15 amino acids long. The germline gives CDR1 MNHNS, CDR2 SASEGT.

The sample holds many counts of this clonotype. The chain recombines TRBV20-1 with TRBJ1-5, with D possibly TRBD1 on 5 matching bases. The germline V gene has CDR1 DFQATT and CDR2 SNEGSKA (reference sequence). V lost 3 bases to trimming and J lost 0 bases, with 9 bases between them. The CDR3 runs 14 residues. CDR3 DNA sequence: TGCAGTGCTAGGGGGACGCTTAGCAATCAGCCCCAGCATTTT. It specifies CSARGTLSNQPQHF.

This clonotype was detected only a few times. The CDR3 loop reads CASSFGLAGALAKNIQYF. The CDR3, as DNA: TGTGCCAGCAGCTTTGGACTAGCGGGGGCTTTAGCCAAAAACATTCAGTACTTC. The chain links TRBV11-1 to TRBJ2-4; 13 bases match TRBD2. CDR3 length: 18 residues. The germline CDR1 and CDR2 sequences are SGHAT and FQDESV (reference sequence). V lost 3 bases to trimming and J lost 0 bases; unmatched junction nucleotides: 5. The variable domain in full, with the rest retrieved from reference TRBV11-1 and TRBJ2-4, is EAEVAQSPRYKITEKSQAVAFWCDPISGHATLYWYRQILGQGPELLVQFQDESVVDDSQLPKDRFSAERLKGVDSTLKIQPAELGDSAMYLCASSFGLAGALAKNIQYFGAGTRLSVL.